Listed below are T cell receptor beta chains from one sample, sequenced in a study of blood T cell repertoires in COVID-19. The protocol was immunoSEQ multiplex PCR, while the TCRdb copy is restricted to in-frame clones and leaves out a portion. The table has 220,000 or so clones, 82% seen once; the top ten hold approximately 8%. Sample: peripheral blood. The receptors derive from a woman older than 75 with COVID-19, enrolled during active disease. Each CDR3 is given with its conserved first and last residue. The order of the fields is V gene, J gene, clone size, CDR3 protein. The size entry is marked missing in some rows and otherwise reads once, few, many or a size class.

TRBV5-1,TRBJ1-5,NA,CASSLGGAGTQPQHF
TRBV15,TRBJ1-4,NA,CATRDRLEKLFF
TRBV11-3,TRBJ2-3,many,CASSPRQADTQYF
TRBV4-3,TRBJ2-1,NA,CASSQDSGGRSEQFF
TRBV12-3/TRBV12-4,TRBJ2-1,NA,CASSVTNEQFF
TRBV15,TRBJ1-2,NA,CATSRDDGQGRTF
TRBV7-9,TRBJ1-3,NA,CASSPRTGKGNTIYF
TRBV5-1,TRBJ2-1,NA,CASSRGDRDHNEQFF
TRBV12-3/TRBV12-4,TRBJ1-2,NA,CASSLGAAGYTF
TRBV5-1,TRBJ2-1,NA,CASSTGTLGNEQFF
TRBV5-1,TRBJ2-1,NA,CASSPNSGTGGERRFF
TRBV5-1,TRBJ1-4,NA,CASSRQGSFNEKLFF
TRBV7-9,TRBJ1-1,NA,CASSSQTLNTEAFF
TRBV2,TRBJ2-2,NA,CASSGWGRAALGAGELFF
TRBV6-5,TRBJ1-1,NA,CASTLTVNTEAFF
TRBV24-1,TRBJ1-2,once,CATSDSMNTGLGYTF
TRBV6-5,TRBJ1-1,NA,CASSYSRGSNTEAFF
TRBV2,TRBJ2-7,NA,CASSSQGVGYEQYF
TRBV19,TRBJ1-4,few,CASSDRGRSEKLFF
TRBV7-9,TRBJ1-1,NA,CASSASGGRGYTEAFF
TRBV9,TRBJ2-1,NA,CASSVGRNSGRGQFF
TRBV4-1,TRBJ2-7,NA,CASSQAIAGVYEQYF
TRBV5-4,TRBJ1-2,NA,CASSLPGTGGRRDTF
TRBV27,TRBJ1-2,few,CASSYTGVGGGYTF
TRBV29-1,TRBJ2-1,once,CSVEDPLGQLSYNEQFF
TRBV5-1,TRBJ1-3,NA,CASSSYSDGFGGNTIYF
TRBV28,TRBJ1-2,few,CASSPAGQGNYGYTF
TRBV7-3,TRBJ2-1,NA,CASSLRRTGHNEQFF
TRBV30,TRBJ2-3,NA,CAWSLSGATDTQYF
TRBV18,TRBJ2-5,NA,CASSLFPGHEVETQYF
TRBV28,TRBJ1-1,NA,CASSLTQGAIAFF
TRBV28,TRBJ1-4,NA,CASSYHRVGNEKLFF
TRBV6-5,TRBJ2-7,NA,CASSPTSNYEQYF
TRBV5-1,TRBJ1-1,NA,CASSLGTVPVNTEAFF
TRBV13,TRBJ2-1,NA,CASSLRLASYNEQFF
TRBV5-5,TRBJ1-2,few,CASSRDRSGYTF
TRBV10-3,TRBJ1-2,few,CAISGLGDYGYTF
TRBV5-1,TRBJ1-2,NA,CASSLDRGRGYTF
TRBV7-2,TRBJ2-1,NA,CASSLVLGSSYNEQFF
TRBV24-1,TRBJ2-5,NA,CATSDFGTGGQETQYF
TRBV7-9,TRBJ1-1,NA,CASSLYSPSTEAFF
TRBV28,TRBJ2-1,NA,CASSLYGTTYNEQFF
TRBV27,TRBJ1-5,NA,CASSRESGIQPQHF
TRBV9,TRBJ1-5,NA,CASSPGQGFAQPQHF